The rows below give T cell receptor beta chains drawn from one sample of a study of T-cell reconstitution after alpha-beta-depleted transplantation in children. MiXCR, run by TCRdb on the PCR reads, gives a single entry per CDR3 protein. This sample carries about 830,000 distinct CDR3 sequences, 16% of them seen once, and the ten largest clones take 5%. The sequencing here drew on PBMCs, mostly from graft donor cells, taken 360 days after TCRalphabeta/CD19-depleted stem cell transplant. All receptors derive from a male patient under 18 who had a stem cell transplant for acute lymphoblastic leukemia, so the T cells may come from the graft donor. CDR3s include the opening cysteine and the closing phenylalanine or tryptophan. The D gene is left open where the match is weak. The size entry is marked missing in some rows and otherwise reads once, few, many or a size class.

d_call	j_call	v_call	clone_size	cdr3_aa	cdr3_nt
TRBD1	TRBJ1-6	TRBV13	few	CASSNGGQDAGGSPLHF	TGTGCCAGCAGCAACGGGGGACAGGACGCGGGCGGTTCACCCCTCCACTTT
TRBD2	TRBJ2-2	TRBV2	few	CASSAAGINTGELFF	TGTGCCAGCAGTGCAGCGGGAATTAACACCGGGGAGCTGTTTTTT
-	TRBJ2-7	TRBV5-1	-	CASSLLPADPYEQYF	TGCGCCAGCAGCTTGCTTCCGGCGGATCCCTACGAGCAGTACTTC
-	TRBJ1-4	TRBV5-1	many	CASSLDDRTSLFF	TGCGCCAGCAGCTTGGACGACAGGACCTCCCTGTTTTTT
TRBD2	TRBJ2-2	TRBV12-3/TRBV12-4	-	CASSFAGVGELFF	TGTGCCAGCAGTTTTGCGGGGGTCGGGGAGCTGTTTTTT
-	TRBJ2-3	TRBV11-2	-	CASGLSFPDTQYF	TGTGCCAGCGGACTCAGCTTCCCAGATACGCAGTATTTT
TRBD1	TRBJ1-4	TRBV12-3/TRBV12-4	-	CASSYRGHVNEKLFF	TGTGCCAGCAGTTACAGGGGGCACGTTAATGAAAAACTGTTTTTT
-	TRBJ1-1	TRBV12-3/TRBV12-4	many	CASSPRRGNTEAFF	TGTGCCAGCAGTCCTCGACGGGGGAACACTGAAGCTTTCTTT
-	TRBJ2-4	TRBV5-4	few	CASSLGLPEGIQYF	TGTGCCAGCAGCTTAGGGCTCCCTGAAGGCATTCAGTACTTC
-	TRBJ2-5	TRBV5-1	-	CASSWTGRQETQYF	TGCGCCAGCAGCTGGACTGGGCGTCAAGAGACCCAGTACTTC
-	TRBJ1-1	TRBV7-9	few	CASSPPRRRDTEAFF	TGTGCCAGCAGCCCCCCACGTCGGCGGGACACTGAAGCTTTCTTT
-	TRBJ2-5	TRBV4-1	-	CASSQGTYQETQYF	TGCGCCAGCAGCCAAGGGACTTACCAAGAGACCCAGTACTTC
-	TRBJ1-1	TRBV12-3/TRBV12-4	few	CASSFGHQNTEAFF	TGTGCCAGCAGTTTCGGACACCAGAACACTGAAGCTTTCTTT
-	TRBJ1-2	TRBV6-5	few	CASSYFRGGTSGYTF	TGTGCCAGCAGTTACTTTAGGGGAGGGACGAGTGGCTACACCTTC
-	TRBJ2-1	TRBV4-1	few	CASSQDMGHPYNEQFF	TGCGCCAGCAGCCAAGATATGGGACACCCATACAATGAGCAGTTCTTC
-	TRBJ2-7	TRBV10-2	few	CASSEPPPYEQYF	TGCGCCAGCAGTGAGCCCCCCCCGTACGAGCAGTACTTC
TRBD2	TRBJ2-7	TRBV5-1	-	CASSFYRLAGVSEHYF	TGCGCCAGCAGCTTCTACCGACTAGCGGGAGTTTCCGAGCATTACTTC
-	TRBJ2-3	TRBV5-4	few	CASFGAPVDTQYF	TGTGCCAGCTTCGGAGCCCCCGTGGATACGCAGTATTTT
TRBD2	TRBJ2-7	TRBV6-4	few	CASSEIGTSGRGEQYF	TGTGCCAGCAGTGAAATCGGGACTAGCGGGAGGGGGGAGCAGTACTTC
-	TRBJ2-5	TRBV9	-	CASSVDPAAQETQYF	TGTGCCAGCAGCGTAGACCCAGCGGCGCAAGAGACCCAGTACTTC
TRBD2	TRBJ2-7	TRBV7-8	-	CASSLGLAGVTEQYF	TGTGCCAGCAGCTTAGGACTAGCGGGAGTAACCGAGCAGTACTTC
TRBD2	TRBJ2-7	TRBV20-1	many	CSARDHSLAVYEQYF	TGCAGTGCTAGAGATCATAGTCTAGCGGTCTACGAGCAGTACTTC
-	TRBJ2-1	TRBV5-1	many	CASSRGATYNEQFF	TGCGCCAGCAGCCGGGGGGCCACCTACAATGAGCAGTTCTTC
-	TRBJ1-1	TRBV4-1	-	CASTPEWATEAFF	TGCGCCAGCACCCCTGAGTGGGCCACTGAAGCTTTCTTT
-	TRBJ1-2	TRBV12-3/TRBV12-4	few	CASSKLGYGYTF	TGTGCCAGCAGTAAACTGGGCTATGGCTACACCTTC
-	TRBJ1-1	TRBV19	few	CASGEGRTEAFF	TGTGCCAGTGGTGAAGGTCGCACTGAAGCTTTCTTT
-	TRBJ2-7	TRBV20-1	few	CSARGPGASYEQYF	TGCAGTGCTAGGGGCCCAGGGGCCTCCTACGAGCAGTACTTC
TRBD1	TRBJ1-1	TRBV27	few	CASSSGQGGMNTEAFF	TGTGCCAGCAGTTCGGGACAGGGAGGGATGAACACTGAAGCTTTCTTT
TRBD1	TRBJ1-4	TRBV2	-	CASSARQGWAEKLFF	TGTGCCAGCAGTGCCCGACAGGGCTGGGCTGAAAAACTGTTTTTT
TRBD1	TRBJ1-6	TRBV7-2	few	CASSPRDRGRNSPLHF	TGTGCCAGCAGCCCCCGGGACAGGGGGCGGAATTCACCCCTCCACTTT
-	TRBJ2-3	TRBV5-1	-	CASSHRGGILLTDTQYF	TGCGCCAGCAGCCACCGGGGAGGTATATTGCTGACAGATACGCAGTATTTT
-	TRBJ2-2	TRBV11-2	-	CASSLVSGDGELFF	TGTGCCAGCAGCTTAGTTTCCGGCGACGGGGAGCTGTTTTTT
-	TRBJ1-1	TRBV4-1	-	CASSLTAWNTEAFF	TGCGCCAGCAGCCTGACCGCCTGGAACACTGAAGCTTTCTTT
TRBD2	TRBJ2-2	TRBV7-9	-	CASSLTGGATGELFF	TGTGCCAGCAGCCTGACGGGGGGTGCGACCGGGGAGCTGTTTTTT
TRBD1	TRBJ2-5	TRBV12-3/TRBV12-4	-	CASSILQGAQETQYF	TGTGCCAGCAGTATTCTACAGGGGGCTCAAGAGACCCAGTACTTC
TRBD2	TRBJ2-3	TRBV10-3	-	CAISRTSGRAGSTDTQYF	TGTGCCATCTCCCGGACTAGCGGGAGGGCAGGGAGCACAGATACGCAGTATTTT
TRBD2	TRBJ2-3	TRBV5-1	few	CASSALTSGDFTDTQYF	TGCGCCAGCAGCGCCCTGACTAGCGGGGATTTCACAGATACGCAGTATTTT
TRBD1	TRBJ2-3	TRBV9	-	CASSVYLPGRGSTDTQYF	TGTGCCAGCAGCGTATATCTCCCTGGCAGGGGGAGCACAGATACGCAGTATTTT
-	TRBJ1-1	TRBV18	once	CAGAQNTEAFF	TGTGCCGGTGCACAGAACACTGAAGCTTTCTTT
TRBD1	TRBJ2-7	TRBV7-9	-	CASSPRTGLRPYEQYF	TGTGCCAGCAGCCCTCGGACAGGTCTGAGACCCTACGAGCAGTACTTC
-	TRBJ2-6	TRBV6-4	-	CASARDPGANVLTF	TGTGCCAGCGCCAGGGATCCTGGGGCCAACGTCCTGACTTTC
-	TRBJ2-7	TRBV29-1	-	CSVALDTYYEQYF	TGCAGCGTTGCCCTGGACACTTACTACGAGCAGTACTTC
TRBD1	TRBJ1-2	TRBV5-1	-	CASSYGQVWNYGYTF	TGCGCCAGCAGCTACGGACAGGTTTGGAACTATGGCTACACCTTC
-	TRBJ2-2	TRBV5-5	once	CASSLGLLAAMNTGELFF	TGTGCCAGCAGCTTGGGTCTTTTAGCGGCAATGAACACCGGGGAGCTGTTTTTT
-	TRBJ2-6	TRBV6-5	few	CASSYLSIDEGANVLTF	TGTGCCAGCAGTTACCTTTCTATCGATGAAGGGGCCAACGTCCTGACTTTC
TRBD1	TRBJ1-5	TRBV20-1	few	CSARVQGVSPQHF	TGCAGTGCTAGGGTACAGGGGGTAAGTCCCCAGCATTTT
-	TRBJ2-7	TRBV12-3/TRBV12-4	-	CASAQGRGIYEQYF	TGTGCCAGTGCGCAGGGACGGGGTATCTACGAGCAGTACTTC
-	TRBJ2-7	TRBV2	few	CASGRYEQYF	TGTGCCAGCGGGAGGTACGAGCAGTACTTC
TRBD2	TRBJ2-1	TRBV12-3/TRBV12-4	many	CASSRGLAGDNEQFF	TGTGCCAGCAGCCGTGGACTAGCGGGAGACAATGAGCAGTTCTTC
-	TRBJ2-1	TRBV11-1	-	CASSLGFIPGLAYNEQFF	TGTGCCAGCAGCTTAGGTTTCATTCCGGGACTTGCCTACAATGAGCAGTTCTTC
TRBD2	TRBJ2-7	TRBV7-1	-	CASSPAWTSGSHEQYF	TGTGCCAGCAGCCCAGCTTGGACTAGCGGGAGCCACGAGCAGTACTTC
TRBD1	TRBJ1-4	TRBV20-1	many	CSARDLRSQGARREKLFF	TGCAGTGCTAGAGATCTGCGGTCCCAGGGGGCGAGGAGGGAAAAACTGTTTTTT
TRBD1	TRBJ2-7	TRBV4-1	few	CASSQPTGATYEQYF	TGCGCCAGCAGCCAACCGACAGGGGCCACCTACGAGCAGTACTTC
TRBD2	TRBJ2-4	TRBV20-1	-	CSARREAGQAKNIQYF	TGCAGTGCTAGACGGGAGGCAGGGCAAGCCAAAAACATTCAGTACTTC
-	TRBJ1-3	TRBV5-6	few	CASSLWDFGNTIYF	TGTGCCAGCAGCTTGTGGGACTTCGGAAACACCATATATTTT
-	TRBJ2-1	TRBV25-1	-	CAISEYSYNEQFF	TGTGCCATCAGTGAATATTCATACAATGAGCAGTTCTTC
-	TRBJ2-1	TRBV21-1	-	CASITRSSYNEQFF	TGTGCCAGCATAACGAGGAGCTCCTACAATGAGCAGTTCTTC
TRBD1	TRBJ1-1	TRBV12-5	-	CASGAGQGSGANTEAFF	TGTGCTAGTGGGGCAGGACAGGGAAGTGGGGCGAACACTGAAGCTTTCTTT
-	TRBJ1-6	TRBV4-3	few	CASSQEGLKEVQPLSSYNSPLHF	TGCGCCAGCAGCCAAGAGGGCCTGAAGGAAGTTCAGCCCTTAAGCTCCTATAATTCACCCCTCCACTTT
-	TRBJ2-3	TRBV6-4	few	CASRADTFTDTQYF	TGTGCCAGCAGAGCCGACACCTTCACAGATACGCAGTATTTT